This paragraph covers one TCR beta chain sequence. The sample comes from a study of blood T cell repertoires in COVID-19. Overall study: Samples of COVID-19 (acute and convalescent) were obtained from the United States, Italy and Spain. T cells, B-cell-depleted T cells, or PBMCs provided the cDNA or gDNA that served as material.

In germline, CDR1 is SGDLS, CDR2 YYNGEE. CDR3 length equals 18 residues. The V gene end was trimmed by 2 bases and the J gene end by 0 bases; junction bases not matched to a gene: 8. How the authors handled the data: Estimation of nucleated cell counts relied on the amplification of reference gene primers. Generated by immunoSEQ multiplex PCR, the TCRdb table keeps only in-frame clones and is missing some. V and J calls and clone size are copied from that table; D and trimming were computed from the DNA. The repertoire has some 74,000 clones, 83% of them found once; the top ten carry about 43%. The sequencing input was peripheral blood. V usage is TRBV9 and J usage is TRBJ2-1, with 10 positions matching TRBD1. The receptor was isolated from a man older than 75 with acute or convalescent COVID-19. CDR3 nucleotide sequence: TGTGCCAGCAGCGTTTCAGGACAGGGGGTGAGCTCCTACAATGAGCAGTTCTTC. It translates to CASSVSGQGVSSYNEQFF.